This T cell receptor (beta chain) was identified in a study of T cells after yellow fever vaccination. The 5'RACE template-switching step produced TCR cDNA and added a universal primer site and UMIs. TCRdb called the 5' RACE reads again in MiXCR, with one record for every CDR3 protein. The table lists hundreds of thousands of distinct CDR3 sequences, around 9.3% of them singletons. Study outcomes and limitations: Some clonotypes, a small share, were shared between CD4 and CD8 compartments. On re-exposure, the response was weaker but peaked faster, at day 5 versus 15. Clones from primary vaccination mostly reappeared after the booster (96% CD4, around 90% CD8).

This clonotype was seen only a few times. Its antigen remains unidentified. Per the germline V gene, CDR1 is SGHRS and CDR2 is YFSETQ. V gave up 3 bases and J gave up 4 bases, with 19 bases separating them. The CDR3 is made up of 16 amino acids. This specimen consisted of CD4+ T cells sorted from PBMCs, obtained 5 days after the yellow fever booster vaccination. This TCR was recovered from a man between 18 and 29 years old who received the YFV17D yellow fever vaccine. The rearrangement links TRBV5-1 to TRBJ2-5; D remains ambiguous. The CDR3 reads CASSSRGRFEVETQYF. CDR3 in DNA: TGCGCCAGCAGCTCGCGTGGACGGTTCGAGGTAGAGACCCAGTACTTC.